This T cell receptor (beta chain) was documented in a study of CD8 T cells in ankylosing spondylitis. This CDR3 spans 15 amino acids. Germline loops: CDR1 LNHNV, CDR2 YYDKDF (reference sequence). The V gene lost 3 bases and the J gene lost 4 bases, with 15 bases spanning the gap. General observations from the study: Relatively scarce in peripheral blood, disease-linked clones were CD8+. Seemingly characteristic of ankylosing spondylitis blood was a TCR beta motif consisting of 7 or 8 highly homologous variants. Matched synovial fluid from ankylosing spondylitis patients was reported to be enriched for disease-linked clones. Existing reports had already noted some motif variants in reactive arthritis synovial fluid and blood.

Quantitative 5'-RACE with molecular barcodes generated TCR beta libraries. A single record per CDR3 protein comes from TCRdb applying MiXCR to the 5' RACE reads. Of about 220,000 distinct CDR3 sequences listed, about 7% are singletons. This clonotype was counted ten times or more. Antigen: not known. This receptor was obtained from a male donor with ankylosing spondylitis. What was sequenced was blood, either unsorted or a sorted T cell fraction (not recorded which). The gene calls are TRBV15 and TRBJ1-1; D gene uncertain. CDR3 residues: CATSRSPRSGTEAFF. For the CDR3, the DNA is TGTGCCACCAGCAGGTCCCCCAGGTCGGGCACTGAAGCTTTCTTT.